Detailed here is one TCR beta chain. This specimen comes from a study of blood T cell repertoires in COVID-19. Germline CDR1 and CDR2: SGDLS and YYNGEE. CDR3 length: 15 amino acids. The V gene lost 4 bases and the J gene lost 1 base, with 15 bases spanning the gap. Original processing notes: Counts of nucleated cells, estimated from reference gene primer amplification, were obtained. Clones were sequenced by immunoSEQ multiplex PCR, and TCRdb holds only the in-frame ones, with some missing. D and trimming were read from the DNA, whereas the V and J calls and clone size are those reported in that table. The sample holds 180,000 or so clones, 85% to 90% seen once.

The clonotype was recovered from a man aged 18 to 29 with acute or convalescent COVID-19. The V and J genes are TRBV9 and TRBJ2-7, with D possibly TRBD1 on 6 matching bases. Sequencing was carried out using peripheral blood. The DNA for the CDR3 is TGTGCCAGCAGCCCGAGGGGGACCTATTCCTACGAGCAGTACTTC. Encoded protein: CASSPRGTYSYEQYF.